This TCR beta chain is from a study of CD8+ T cells in alopecia areata. The V end lost 4 bases, the J end lost 1 base, and 10 bases lay between the germline ends. Germline-derived CDR1 and CDR2 are SQVTM and ANQGSEA. The CDR3 extends over 13 amino acids. In its sample, this clone was seen a few times. The antigen is undetermined. Other DNA sequences in this sample translate to the same CDR3. Alopecia areata patients gave lesional scalp punch biopsies and peripheral blood samples. Broader study findings: Tissue-resident alphabeta T cells belonging to normal skin likewise get sequenced within scalp specimens.

Extracted RNA was reverse transcribed, and the resulting cDNA served as sequencing template. Data came from immunoSEQ multiplex PCR; TCRdb stores just in-frame clones and leaves some out. The sample holds around 250,000 clones, around 67% seen once. The genes are TRBV29-1 and TRBJ2-5, with D hard to call. This sequence originates from a human donor with alopecia areata. Source: CD4+ T cells sorted from blood, taken at week 0. The CDR3 protein is CSVARTAQETQYF. The CDR3 DNA sequence: TGCAGCGTTGCCAGGACGGCCCAAGAGACCCAGTACTTC.